A single sample is the source of the 24 T cell receptor beta chains below, sequenced in a study of Graves' ophthalmopathy and Graves' hyperthyroidism. RNA transcripts were the template, and TCR beta CDR3 regions were amplified from them. Second-round multiplex PCR came after a first-round RT-PCR that employed HTBI primers. Using its own MiXCR run on the multiplex PCR reads, TCRdb lists one record per CDR3 protein. The table records 500,000 to 800,000 distinct CDR3 sequences, about 40% of them present only once. Sequences were obtained from peripheral blood. The source is an adult man with Graves' ophthalmopathy.

The chain uses TRBV2 and TRBJ2-5, with D hard to call. CDR3 length: 15 amino acids. The V gene's germline CDR1 is SNHLY and CDR2 FYNNEI. The V end lost 8 bases, the J end lost 3 bases, and 19 bases lay between the germline ends. The CDR3 DNA is TGTGCCAGCTCACCACTGGGCAGAGCGAAAGAGACCCAGTACTTC. This translates into CASSPLGRAKETQYF. Full variable domain (missing parts from reference TRBV2 and TRBJ2-5): EPEVTQTPSHQVTQMGQEVILRCVPISNHLYFYWYRQILGQKVEFLVSFYNNEISEKSEIFDDQFSVERPDGSNFTLKIRSTKLEDSAMYFCASSPLGRAKETQYFGPGTRLLVL.

V usage is TRBV29-1 and J usage is TRBJ1-2, with 8 bases fitting TRBD1. The CDR3 is made up of 16 amino acids. V was pared by 6 bases and J by 4 bases, with 16 bases of the junction left unmatched. CDR1 and CDR2 from the germline V gene are SQVTM and ANQGSEA. The CDR3 loop is CSVDRARQGYRYGYTF. In DNA, the CDR3 is TGCAGCGTGGACAGGGCGCGGCAGGGGTACCGCTATGGCTACACCTTC.

This clonotype has only a few counts. The chain has TRBV6-5 and TRBJ2-2; D may be TRBD1 (5 bases). The V end lost 0 bases, the J end lost 1 base, and 6 bases lay between the germline ends. CDR3 size: 15 residues. Germline V gene sequence: CDR1 MNHEY, CDR2 SVGAGI. CDR3 bases: TGTGCCAGCAGTTACTCGACAGTGAACACCGGGGAGCTGTTTTTT. Amino acid sequence: CASSYSTVNTGELFF.

This clonotype appeared many times. V and J are TRBV11-2 and TRBJ2-5; 8 bases agree with TRBD2. Germline trimming cut 0 bases from V and 5 bases from J; bases unmatched to any gene: 8. The CDR3 extends over 16 amino acids. From germline, CDR1 is SGHAT and CDR2 FQNNGV. The CDR3: CASSLDFGGGEETQYF. The CDR3, as DNA: TGTGCCAGCAGCTTAGATTTCGGGGGGGGAGAGGAGACCCAGTACTTC.

On this clonotype itself: This CDR3 is missing its conserved last phenylalanine or tryptophan, likely due to a read error. V gene TRBV7-2 combines with J gene TRBJ2-5; D gene ambiguous. The germline gives CDR1 SGHTA, CDR2 FQGNSA. Trimming shortened V by 5 bases and J by 0 bases, and 10 bases separated the two germline ends. The CDR3 runs to 14 residues. The CDR3: CASSQLENQETQYL. In nucleotides, the CDR3 is TGTGCCAGCAGCCAGCTCGAGAACCAAGAGACCCAGTACCTC.

CDR3 in DNA: TGTGCCAGCTCTCCCGACGGACTCTCTGGAAACACCATATATTTT. Its translation is CASSPDGLSGNTIYF. The chain uses TRBV25-1 and TRBJ1-3; no reliable D call. This CDR3 has 15 residues. Germline loops: CDR1 MGHDK, CDR2 SYGVNS. V shed 8 bases and J shed 0 bases, with 14 bases lying between them.

J is TRBJ2-5 and V is TRBV6-5; 9 nucleotides match TRBD1. This CDR3 spans 14 amino acids. J gave up 5 bases and V 6 bases, and 7 bases lay outside the gene matches. Germline V CDR1 and CDR2: MNHEY, SVGAGI. CDR3: CASSWDRDMETQYF. CDR3 in DNA: TGTGCCAGCAGCTGGGACAGGGATATGGAGACCCAGTACTTC.

This clonotype was seen a few times. The rearrangement links TRBV6-1 to TRBJ1-4; D call uncertain. The germline CDR1 and CDR2 sequences are MNHNS and SASEGT. Trimming removed 5 bases at V and 0 bases at J, with 7 bases between. This CDR3 contains 14 residues. The CDR3 region has the DNA TGTGCCAGCAGTAGATTTGCAACTAATGAAAAACTGTTTTTT. Its protein product is CASSRFATNEKLFF.

The rearrangement joins TRBV7-8 to TRBJ2-2; TRBD1 agrees at 7 bases. The CDR3 runs 16 residues. The trim removed 1 base at V and 4 bases at J, leaving 6 bases unmatched. Per germline, CDR1 SGHVS and CDR2 FQNEAQ. For the CDR3, the DNA is TGTGCCAGCAGCTTAGAGGTTACAGGGGTCACCGGGGAGCTGTTTTTT. Its protein product is CASSLEVTGVTGELFF.

This clonotype was picked up a small number of times. The chain couples TRBV20-1 to TRBJ1-1; D is unresolved. The CDR3 extends over 13 amino acids. With 1 base removed from V and 11 bases from J, the gap between germline ends came to 17 bases. Looked up from germline, CDR1 is DFQATT and CDR2 is SNEGSKA (reference sequence). The CDR3 nucleotides read TGCAGTGCTAGAGGAGGCCAGACCCTGGGGGCTTTCTTT. Protein sequence: CSARGGQTLGAFF.

The chain links TRBV6-2 or TRBV6-3 to TRBJ2-7; D gene unclear. The germline CDR1 and CDR2 sequences are MNHEY and SVGEGT. Trimming took 6 bases from V and 2 from J, leaving 11 bases between them. CDR3 size: 13 residues. Here the CDR3 reads CASSLAYPYEQYF. The CDR3 nucleotides are TGTGCCAGCAGCTTGGCGTATCCCTACGAGCAGTACTTC.

To note about this clonotype: A much larger clone differs by one base, so this may be a read error. The J gene is TRBJ2-7, the V gene TRBV11-2, with D maybe TRBD2 (6 bases). The CDR3 length is 13 residues. Deletions cut 7 bases from V and 4 bases from J, with 14 bases between. Germline CDR1 SGHAT, CDR2 FQNNGV. CDR3 protein: CASNRGSLYEQYF. CDR3 coding DNA: TGTGCCAGCAACCGGGGGTCCCTATACGAGCAGTACTTC.

This clonotype showed up many times. This chain links TRBV5-1 with TRBJ1-6; D gene uncertain. The CDR3 sequence is 16 residues long. Trimming removed 1 base at V and 0 bases at J, with 8 bases between. Germline CDR1 and CDR2: SGHRS and YFSETQ. The CDR3 region has the DNA TGCGCCAGCAGCTTGATGGGGAGCTCCTATAATTCACCCCTCCACTTT. As protein: CASSLMGSSYNSPLHF.

As for this clonotype: A read error is possible here, since a much larger clone lies one base away. J is TRBJ1-3 and V is TRBV20-1; D is unclear. In germline, CDR1 is DFQATT, CDR2 SNEGSKA (reference sequence). The CDR3 totals 13 residues. The CDR3 nucleotides are TGCAGAGCTAGATTCCTGCCTGGAAACACCATATATTTT. This gives the protein CRARFLPGNTIYF.

About this clonotype: Given a much more abundant clone one base away, this may be a read error. This chain links TRBV12-3 or TRBV12-4 with TRBJ2-5, with TRBD1 matching over 8 bases. J lost 3 bases, V lost 6 bases, and 3 bases had no gene match. The CDR3 extends over 13 amino acids. Here the CDR3 reads CASRDRVKETQYF. In DNA form, the CDR3 reads TGTGCCAGCAGGGACAGGGTAAAAGAGACCCAGTACTTC.

This clonotype was found many times. This chain uses TRBV20-1 with TRBJ2-7; maybe TRBD2 (5 bases). The germline V gene encodes CDR1 DFQATT and CDR2 SNEGSKA (reference sequence). The V gene lost 4 bases and the J gene lost 3 bases, with 13 bases spanning the gap. This CDR3 has 13 amino acids. CDR3 sequence: CSATLELGYEQYF. The CDR3 nucleotides are TGCAGTGCTACACTAGAGTTGGGCTACGAGCAGTACTTC.

This clonotype was observed at least ten times. The chain is built from TRBV20-1 and TRBJ1-6, with D hard to call. The V gene lost 6 bases and the J gene lost 6 bases, with 18 bases spanning the gap. The CDR3 length is 15 residues. Germline V gives CDR1 DFQATT, CDR2 SNEGSKA (reference sequence). The CDR3 loop is CSARVAGIGNSPLHF. Written as DNA, the CDR3 is TGCAGTGCCCGAGTTGCGGGGATAGGTAATTCACCCCTCCACTTT.

The chain carries TRBV19 and TRBJ1-4, with a tentative D call TRBD1 (6 bases). The germline V gene has CDR1 LNHDA and CDR2 SQIVND (reference sequence). Trimming removed 5 bases at V and 1 base at J, with 8 bases between. The CDR3 runs to 14 residues. The CDR3, as DNA: TGTGCCAGTAGTCACAGGGAAACTAATGAAAAACTGTTTTTT. Translating gives CASSHRETNEKLFF.

A remark on this clonotype: A much larger clone lies one base from this, so it may be a read error. V and J are TRBV15 and TRBJ1-6; D remains unclear. Trimming left V 4 bases short and J 7 bases short, with 8 bases between. CDR3 size: 13 residues. Germline values: CDR1 LNHNV, CDR2 YYDKDF (reference sequence). For the CDR3, the DNA is TGTGCCACCAGCACAGAGCCCAATTCACCCCTCCACTTT. Its translation: CATSTEPNSPLHF.

The genes are TRBV10-3 and TRBJ1-4; tentative D call: TRBD1 (5 bases). The germline gives CDR1 ENHRY, CDR2 SYGVKD. The V end lost 8 bases, the J end lost 4 bases, and 14 bases lay between the germline ends. The CDR3 runs 14 residues. CDR3 amino acids: CAIGTGAGNEKLFF. CDR3 coding DNA: TGTGCCATCGGGACCGGCGCGGGTAATGAAAAACTGTTTTTT.

This clonotype was recorded many times. This chain joins TRBV12-3 or TRBV12-4 and TRBJ2-6, with D possibly matching TRBD1 (6 bases). The ends were cut back, 6 bases at V and 0 bases at J, with 9 bases in the middle. The CDR3 spans 15 residues. Here the CDR3 reads CASSGQSSGANVLTF. The CDR3, as DNA: TGTGCCAGCAGCGGACAGAGCTCTGGGGCCAACGTCCTGACTTTC.

The chain combines TRBV29-1 with TRBJ1-4; D unresolved. The CDR3 is made up of 10 amino acids. Germline CDR1 and CDR2: SQVTM and ANQGSEA. CDR3 loop: CSAAGEKLFF. DNA for the CDR3: TGCAGTGCAGCCGGGGAAAAACTGTTTTTT. Full variable domain (rest looked up from reference TRBV29-1 and TRBJ1-4): SAVISQKPSRDICQRGTSLTIQCQVDSQVTMMFWYRQQPGQSLTLIATANQGSEATYESGFVIDKFPISRPNLTFSTLTVSNMSPEDSSIYLCSAAGEKLFFGSGTQLSVL.

The chain combines TRBV29-1 with TRBJ1-1; D not resolved. The germline gives CDR1 SQVTM, CDR2 ANQGSEA. This CDR3 region has 11 residues. The V and J ends lost 8 bases and 1 base respectively, with 8 bases between them. CDR3 nucleotides: TGCAGCTTTAGAAGGAACACTGAAGCTTTCTTT. This translates into CSFRRNTEAFF.

The rearrangement links TRBV12-3 or TRBV12-4 to TRBJ1-5, with 8 bases that match TRBD1. The CDR3 consists of 17 residues. Trimming cost V 3 bases and J 2 bases; bases outside gene matches: 9. The CDR3 DNA is TGTGCCAGCAGTTTCGCCCAGGGGGCGAGGGGCAATCAGCCCCAGCATTTT. It codes for CASSFAQGARGNQPQHF.